The 14 T cell receptor beta chains below all came from one sample that was sequenced in a study of control samples from healthy donors and cancer patients. Sequenced by immunoSEQ multiplex PCR; TCRdb stores in-frame clones only, minus some. Of about 190,000 clones listed, about 90% were seen once; the top ten hold 1.8%. Input material: blood. These receptor sequences come from a man under 40 in good health.

The CDR3 sequence: CASSPGGKDNSPLHF. CDR3 nucleotides: TGTGCCAGCTCACCGGGGGGGAAGGATAATTCACCCCTCCACTTT. V and J are TRBV18 and TRBJ1-6; possible D gene TRBD1, 5 bases. There are 15 residues in the CDR3. The germline gives CDR1 KGHSH, CDR2 LQKENI. Trimming removed 3 bases from V and 5 bases from J, with 11 bases in between.

The chain couples TRBV30 to TRBJ1-4; no reliable D call. Germline loops: CDR1 GTSNPN, CDR2 SVGIG (reference sequence). The V gene lost 0 bases and the J gene lost 0 bases, with 2 bases spanning the gap. The CDR3 is 13 residues long. The chain's CDR3 is CAWSVTTNEKLFF. Written as DNA, the CDR3 is TGTGCCTGGAGTGTTACAACTAATGAAAAACTGTTTTTT.

V and J are TRBV21-1 and TRBJ2-4. TRBV21-1 is annotated as a pseudogene. The CDR3 spans 19 residues. This CDR3 is CASSKKKPRDLITANIQYF. CDR3 DNA sequence: TGTGCCAGCAGCAAAAAAAAGCCCCGGGACCTTATTACGGCAAACATTCAGTACTTC.

The chain joins TRBV11-2 to TRBJ1-2; D uncertain. The ends were cut back, 3 bases at V and 4 bases at J, with 15 bases in the middle. The germline V gene has CDR1 SGHAT and CDR2 FQNNGV. The CDR3 has 15 residues. The CDR3 nucleotides read TGTGCCAGCAGCTTTATAAAAGGGTCCAGCTATGGCTACACCTTC. It encodes CASSFIKGSSYGYTF.

The chain employs TRBV27 and TRBJ1-1; D call uncertain. CDR3 size: 19 residues. CDR1 MNHEY and CDR2 SMNVEV come from the germline V gene (reference sequence). V gave up 6 bases and J gave up 4 bases, with 30 bases separating them. CDR3 bases: TGTGCCAGCAGCACAGTCCGTTCTTTGATTGGTTGGGGATCCACTGAAGCTTTCTTT. Amino acids: CASSTVRSLIGWGSTEAFF.

The V gene is TRBV5-6, the J gene TRBJ1-2; the match to TRBD1 covers 8 bases. V was pared by 4 bases and J by 6 bases, with 5 bases of the junction left unmatched. This CDR3 contains 13 residues. Germline V gives CDR1 SGHDT, CDR2 YYEEEE. This chain's CDR3 is CASSHGQGDGYTF. DNA of the CDR3: TGTGCCAGCAGCCATGGACAGGGAGATGGCTACACCTTC.

The chain has TRBV3-1 (or the pseudogene TRBV3-2) and TRBJ1-3; a weak D match, TRBD1 (6 bases). Germline assignment: CDR1 LGHDT and CDR2 YNNKEL (reference sequence). CDR3 length: 15 residues. V was clipped by 1 base and J by 0 bases, with 7 bases between them. The CDR3 bases are TGTGCCAGCAGCCAAGCGGGGGCCTCTGGAAACACCATATATTTT. The encoded protein is CASSQAGASGNTIYF.

The J gene is TRBJ2-7, the V gene TRBV7-3; TRBD2 matches 7 bases. The V gene's germline CDR1 is SGHTA and CDR2 FQGTGA. The CDR3 spans 15 residues. V was pared by 2 bases and J by 2 bases, with 6 bases of the junction left unmatched. The CDR3 DNA reads TGTGCCAGCAGCTTAGGGGGAGGGACCCCCTACGAGCAGTACTTC. Amino acid sequence: CASSLGGGTPYEQYF.

The chain couples TRBV3-1 (or the pseudogene TRBV3-2) to TRBJ1-2, with D perhaps TRBD1 (6 bases). The CDR3 is made up of 16 amino acids. V was clipped by 4 bases and J by 4 bases, with 19 bases between them. Germline V gene lookup returns CDR1 LGHDT and CDR2 YNNKEL (reference sequence). The DNA for the CDR3 is TGTGCCAGCAGCCGGAAACAGGGTCCTAGGGGCTATGGCTACACCTTC. It is translated as CASSRKQGPRGYGYTF.

The CDR3 DNA reads as TGCAGCAGCCATGATTTGGAACCGAGCTCCTACAATGAGCAGTTCTTC. Translation gives CSSHDLEPSSYNEQFF. The V gene is TRBV29-1, the J gene TRBJ2-1; D remains unclear. The CDR3 sequence is 16 residues long. Trimming took 8 bases from V and 0 from J, leaving 20 bases between them. Germline V gene data show CDR1 as SQVTM and CDR2 as ANQGSEA.

This clone has a handful of counts. The gene calls are TRBV6-5 and TRBJ2-2, with a tentative D call TRBD2 (5 bases). The V gene's germline CDR1 is MNHEY and CDR2 SVGAGI. Trimming cost V 8 bases and J 1 base, with 5 bases left between them. CDR3 length: 12 residues. The CDR3: CASGGNTGELFF. Written as DNA, the CDR3 is TGTGCCAGCGGAGGGAACACCGGGGAGCTGTTTTTT.

This chain uses TRBV15 with TRBJ2-5; a possible D gene is TRBD1 (6 bases). CDR1 is LNHNV, CDR2 YYDKDF, per germline (reference sequence). Trimming took 0 bases from V and 7 from J, leaving 15 bases between them. The CDR3 spans 15 residues. CDR3 sequence reads: CATSRDQGHGVTQYF. In DNA, the CDR3 is TGTGCCACCAGCAGAGATCAGGGACATGGCGTGACCCAGTACTTC.

The V call is TRBV10-3, the J call TRBJ1-2; 7 nucleotides match TRBD1. V was clipped by 0 bases and J by 4 bases; unmatched bases: 5. Germline CDR1 and CDR2: ENHRY and SYGVKD. The CDR3 runs to 15 residues. Written as DNA, the CDR3 is TGTGCCATCAGTGAGTCTGGGACAGCCTCCTATGGCTACACCTTC. Its protein product is CAISESGTASYGYTF.

The V and J genes are TRBV7-3 and TRBJ1-1; D not resolved. Germline V gene sequence: CDR1 SGHTA, CDR2 FQGTGA. This CDR3 is built from 15 residues. Deletions cut 4 bases from V and 1 base from J, with 13 bases between. The CDR3 here is CASSSDPEQNTEAFF. The CDR3 nucleotides read TGTGCCAGCAGCTCGGACCCTGAACAGAACACTGAAGCTTTCTTT.